This T cell receptor (beta chain) appears in the sequencing data of a study of blood T cells in healthy people across ages. V lost 6 bases, J lost 5 bases, and 8 bases stayed unmatched. The germline CDR1 and CDR2 sequences are DFQATT and SNEGSKA (reference sequence). The CDR3 runs 13 residues. A second PCR, run for roughly 6 to 11 cycles, used a sample-barcoded 5' primer plus a J-beta primer mix. MiXCR, run by TCRdb on the 5' RACE reads, gives a single entry per CDR3 protein. The table has 700,000 to 950,000 distinct CDR3 sequences, 58% seen once. The genes are TRBV20-1 and TRBJ1-2; 8 bases align to TRBD1. Sequencing was carried out using blood. This TCR was recovered from a man aged 25 to 40 in good health. CDR3 in DNA: TGCAGTGCAAGGACAGGGACCTCTTATGGCTACACCTTC. Amino acids: CSARTGTSYGYTF.